Following are 3 T cell receptor beta chains from one sample sequenced in a study of T cells in localized non-small cell lung cancer. Sequenced by immunoSEQ multiplex PCR; TCRdb stores in-frame clones only, minus some. Here the sample spans 50,000 to 65,000 clones, 60% to 85% being singletons. This sample comprised PBMCs, obtained before any cancer treatment. Receptor source: a woman aged 40-69 years with stage II lung adenocarcinoma.

The J gene is TRBJ1-1, the V gene TRBV25-1; no clear D. V gave up 3 bases and J gave up 4 bases, with 9 bases separating them. The germline V gene has CDR1 MGHDK and CDR2 SYGVNS. The CDR3 is 13 residues long. The CDR3: CASSELTGTEAFF. CDR3 sequence (DNA): TGTGCCAGCAGTGAGCTAACGGGCACTGAAGCTTTCTTT.

CDR3 sequence (DNA): TGTGCCAGCAGCCCACAGGGAGACATTAGCAATCAGCCCCAGCATTTT. This translates into CASSPQGDISNQPQHF. This chain uses TRBV7-8 with TRBJ1-5, with D possibly TRBD1 on 6 matching bases. Trimming removed 5 bases at V and 0 bases at J, with 14 bases between. This CDR3 has 16 residues. From germline, CDR1 is SGHVS and CDR2 FQNEAQ.

This chain joins TRBV5-4 and TRBJ2-7, with 10 bases that match TRBD1. The trim removed 4 bases at V and 3 bases at J, leaving 7 bases unmatched. The CDR3 sequence is 15 residues long. The germline V gene has CDR1 SGHNT and CDR2 YYREEE (reference sequence). The CDR3 protein is CASSQEGQGNYEQYF. For the CDR3, the DNA is TGTGCCAGCAGCCAAGAGGGACAGGGGAACTACGAGCAGTACTTC.